This TCR beta chain was captured in a study of T cells in localized non-small cell lung cancer. Here immunoSEQ multiplex PCR was the method, and the copy in TCRdb shows in-frame clones only, minus some. This table has 900 or so clones, roughly 18% appearing once. Germline V gives CDR1 SGDLS, CDR2 YYNGEE. The J segment lost 6 bases and the V segment lost 4 bases, leaving 8 bases of the junction unmatched. The CDR3 runs 15 residues. Sequenced material: lung tumor tissue, taken before any cancer treatment. V gene TRBV9 combines with J gene TRBJ2-7, with TRBD2 identical over 12 bases. The TCR was taken from an older female donor with stage I squamous cell lung carcinoma. Here the CDR3 DNA reads TGTGCCAGCAGCCCCCAGACTAGCGGGGGCGCCGAGCAGTACTTC. As protein: CASSPQTSGGAEQYF.